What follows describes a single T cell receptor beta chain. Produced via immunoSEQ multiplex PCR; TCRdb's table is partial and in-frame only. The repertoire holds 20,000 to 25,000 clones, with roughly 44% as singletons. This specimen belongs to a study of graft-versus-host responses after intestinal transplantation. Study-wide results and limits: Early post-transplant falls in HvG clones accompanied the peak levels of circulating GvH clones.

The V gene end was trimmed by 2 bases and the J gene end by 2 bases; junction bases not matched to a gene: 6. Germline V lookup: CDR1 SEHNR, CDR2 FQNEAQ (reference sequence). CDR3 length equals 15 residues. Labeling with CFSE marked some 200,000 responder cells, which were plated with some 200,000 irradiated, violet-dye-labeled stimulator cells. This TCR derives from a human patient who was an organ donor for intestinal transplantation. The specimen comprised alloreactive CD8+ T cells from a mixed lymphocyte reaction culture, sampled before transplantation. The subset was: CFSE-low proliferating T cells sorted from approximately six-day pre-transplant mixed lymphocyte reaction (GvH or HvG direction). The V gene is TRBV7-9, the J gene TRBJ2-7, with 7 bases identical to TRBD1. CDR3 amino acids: CASSLNTGVAYEQYF. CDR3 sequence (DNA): TGTGCCAGCAGCTTAAATACAGGGGTGGCCTACGAGCAGTACTTC. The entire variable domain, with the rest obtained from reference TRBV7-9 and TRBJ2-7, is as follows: DTGVSQNPRHKITKRGQNVTFRCDPISEHNRLYWYRQTLGQGPEFLTYFQNEAQLEKSRLLSDRFSAERPKGSFSTLEIQRTEQGDSAMYLCASSLNTGVAYEQYFGPGTRLTVT.